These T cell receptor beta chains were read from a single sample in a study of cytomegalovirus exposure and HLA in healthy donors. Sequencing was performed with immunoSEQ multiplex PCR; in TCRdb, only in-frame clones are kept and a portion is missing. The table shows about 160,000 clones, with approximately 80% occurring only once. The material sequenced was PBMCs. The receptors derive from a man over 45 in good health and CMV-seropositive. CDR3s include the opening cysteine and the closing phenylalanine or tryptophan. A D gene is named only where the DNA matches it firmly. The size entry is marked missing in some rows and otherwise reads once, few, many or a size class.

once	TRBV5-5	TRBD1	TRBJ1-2	TGTGCCAGCAGCACCATGGACAGGGGGTTAGGCTACACCTTC	CASSTMDRGLGYTF
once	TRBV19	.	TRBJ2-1	TGTGCCAGTACCCGAAGTGGTCCGGGGTACAATGAGCAGTTCTTC	CASTRSGPGYNEQFF
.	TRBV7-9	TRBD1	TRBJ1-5	TGTGCCAGCAGCTCCTTAGGGGGCTATAGCAATCAGCCCCAGCATTTT	CASSSLGGYSNQPQHF
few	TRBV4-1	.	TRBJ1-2	TGCGCCAGCAGCCAAGATCAGGGTAAGGGCCGAACTAACTATGGCTACACCTTC	CASSQDQGKGRTNYGYTF
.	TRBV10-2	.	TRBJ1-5	TGCGCCAGCAGCGCGGGACGGGGTAGCAATCAGCCCCAGCATTTT	CASSAGRGSNQPQHF
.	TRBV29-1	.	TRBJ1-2	TGCAGCGTTGCCAACCCGGGGGACTATGGCTACACCTTC	CSVANPGDYGYTF
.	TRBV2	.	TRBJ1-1	TGTGCCAGCAGGGAGAACCTGAACACTGAAGCTTTCTTT	CASRENLNTEAFF
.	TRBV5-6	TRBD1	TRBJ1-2	TGTGCCAGCAGCTTGTCCGGACAGGGGGGCTATGGCTACACCTTC	CASSLSGQGGYGYTF
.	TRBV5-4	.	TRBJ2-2	TGTGCCAGCAGCTTGCCGGGGAGGACCGGGGAGCTGTTTTTT	CASSLPGRTGELFF
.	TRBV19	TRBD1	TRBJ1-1	TGTGCCAGTATTTCTAACCCGACAGGGCTGAACACTGAAGCTTTCTTT	CASISNPTGLNTEAFF
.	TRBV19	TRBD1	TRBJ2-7	TGTGCCAGTAGTATGAGTGGGGACAGTTCCTCCTACGAGCAGTACTTC	CASSMSGDSSSYEQYF
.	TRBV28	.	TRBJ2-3	TGTGCCAGCAGTTCCATACTCAGGGCCACTAGCACAGATACGCAGTATTTT	CASSSILRATSTDTQYF
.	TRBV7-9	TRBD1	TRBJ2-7	TGTGCCAGCAGCATCAACAGGGGGGATAGCTCCTACGAGCAGTACTTC	CASSINRGDSSYEQYF
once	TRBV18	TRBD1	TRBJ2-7	TGTGCCAGCTCACAAACCGGGACAGGAGTCTACGAGCAGTACTTC	CASSQTGTGVYEQYF
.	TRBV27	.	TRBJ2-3	TGTGCCAGCAGTTTAGCGGGATTTCTCACAGATACGCAGTATTTT	CASSLAGFLTDTQYF
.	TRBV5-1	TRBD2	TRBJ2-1	TGCGCCAGCAGCTTGGGAGCGGGGAATGAGCAGTTCTTC	CASSLGAGNEQFF
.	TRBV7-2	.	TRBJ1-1	TGTGCCAGCAGCTTATATACTTCGGGAACTGAAGCTTTCTTT	CASSLYTSGTEAFF
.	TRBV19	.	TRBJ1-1	TGTGCCAGTAGGCCTAGGGGAACGAACACTGAAGCTTTCTTT	CASRPRGTNTEAFF
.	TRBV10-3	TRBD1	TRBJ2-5	TGTGCCATCAGGGACTCTGGGACAGGGGCGGCGGAGACCCAGTACTTC	CAIRDSGTGAAETQYF
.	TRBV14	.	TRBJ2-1	TGTGCCAGCAGCTCAGGTCCCTTAGCGGTGTGGCGGAATGAGCAGTTCTTC	CASSSGPLAVWRNEQFF
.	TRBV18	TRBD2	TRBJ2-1	TGTGCCAGCTCACCACCGACTAGCGGAGCCTACAATGAGCAGTTCTTC	CASSPPTSGAYNEQFF